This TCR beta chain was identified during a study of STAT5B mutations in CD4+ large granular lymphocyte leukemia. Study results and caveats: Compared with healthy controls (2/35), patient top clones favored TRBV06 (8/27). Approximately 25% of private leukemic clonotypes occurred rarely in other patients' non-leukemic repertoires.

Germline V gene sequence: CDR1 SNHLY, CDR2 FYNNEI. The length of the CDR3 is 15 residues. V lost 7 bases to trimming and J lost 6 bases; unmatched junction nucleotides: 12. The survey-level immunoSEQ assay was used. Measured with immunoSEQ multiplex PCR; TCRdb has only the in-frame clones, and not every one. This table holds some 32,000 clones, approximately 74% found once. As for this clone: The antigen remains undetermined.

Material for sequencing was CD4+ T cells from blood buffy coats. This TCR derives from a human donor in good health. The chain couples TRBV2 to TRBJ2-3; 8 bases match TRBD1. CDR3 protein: CASTRAGGAMDTQYF. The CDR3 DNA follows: TGTGCCAGCACCCGAGCAGGGGGCGCGATGGATACGCAGTATTTT.